This TCR beta chain was observed in a study of vaccination and CD4 T cells after COVID-19. Between the trimmed V and J ends, which lost 8 bases and 5 bases, there was a span of 15 bases. CDR3 length: 13 amino acids. Per germline, CDR1 MNHNS and CDR2 SASEGT. Cultured CD4+ T cell DNA was sequenced using the Oncomine TCR Beta short-read assay. Using its own MiXCR run on the PCR reads, TCRdb lists one record per CDR3 protein. The table shows about 5,600 distinct CDR3 sequences, with 44% occurring only once. Treatment of the sample: approximately 9-day PBMC culture with coronavirus spike peptide pools or control peptides (ViraFEST assay). The unexposed donor provided CD4+ T cells, which were taken before the COVID-19 pandemic (2011-2018). To note about this clonotype: The antigen is undetermined.

The specimen was CD4+ T cells from blood, cultured in vitro. The chain couples TRBV6-1 to TRBJ1-2; the D gene is possibly TRBD1 (5 bases). The receptor was isolated from a human donor in good health. DNA of the CDR3: TGTGCCAGCCGAGCCGGGGGGAGGTATGGCTACACCTTC. Its translation is CASRAGGRYGYTF.